This TCR beta chain appears in the sequencing data of a study of cytomegalovirus exposure and HLA in healthy donors. This clone appeared a few times. Other DNA sequences from this sample encode an identical CDR3 as well. Primers for the PCR totalled 60 Vbeta and 13 Jbeta. The data were produced by immunoSEQ multiplex PCR, yet TCRdb's version contains in-frame clones alone and is incomplete. This table has about 72,000 clones, about 84% appearing once. The CDR3 sequence is 16 residues long. V shed 4 bases, J shed 0 bases, and the junction held 8 bases outside the gene matches. Germline V gene data show CDR1 as LGHNA and CDR2 as YSLEER.

Input material: PBMCs. J is TRBJ1-1 and V is TRBV4-3; TRBD1 matches at 7 bases. This sequence originates from a man aged 35 to 55 in good health and CMV-seronegative. CDR3 sequence reads: CASSLRDSLMNTEAFF. CDR3 DNA: TGCGCCAGCAGCCTCCGGGACAGTCTCATGAACACTGAAGCTTTCTTT.